This record looks at one T cell receptor beta chain sequence and its context. CDR3 size: 14 residues. Germline-derived CDR1 and CDR2 are SEHNR and FQNEAQ (reference sequence). The trim removed 5 bases at V and 4 bases at J, leaving 2 bases unmatched. This table comes from immunoSEQ multiplex PCR, and its TCRdb copy is limited to in-frame clones, with some not included. This sample has some 80,000 clones, with 90% to 96% found just once. This sample is drawn from a study of cytomegalovirus exposure and HLA in healthy donors. This receptor was identified in a man between 18 and 29 years old in good health and CMV-seropositive. The chain recombines TRBV7-9 with TRBJ2-2; 9 nucleotides line up with TRBD1. The source material was PBMCs. The CDR3 protein is CASSNRGLTGELFF. For the CDR3, the DNA is TGTGCCAGCAGCAACAGGGGGCTCACCGGGGAGCTGTTTTTT.